This T cell receptor beta chain stems from a study of T cell responses to AZD1222 COVID-19 vaccine. Remarks on this clone: What it recognizes is unknown.

The CDR3 runs to 14 residues. Germline V gives CDR1 SNHLY, CDR2 FYNNEI. V was cut by 6 bases and J by 2 bases, with 14 bases left in between. Study-wide results and limits: CD4 TCRs covered the whole spike, strongest at regions 160-218 and 743-854.

Produced via immunoSEQ multiplex PCR; TCRdb's table is partial and in-frame only. Among roughly 76,000 clones listed, 86% were seen once. This chain links TRBV2 with TRBJ2-7; possibly TRBD1 for D (5 bases). The source of this sequence is an adult in good health. The specimen was peripheral blood, collected on day 0 of AZD1222 vaccination. The CDR3 reads CASSRTTGTYEQYF. CDR3 in DNA: TGTGCCAGCAGCCGGACAACCGGTACCTACGAGCAGTACTTC.